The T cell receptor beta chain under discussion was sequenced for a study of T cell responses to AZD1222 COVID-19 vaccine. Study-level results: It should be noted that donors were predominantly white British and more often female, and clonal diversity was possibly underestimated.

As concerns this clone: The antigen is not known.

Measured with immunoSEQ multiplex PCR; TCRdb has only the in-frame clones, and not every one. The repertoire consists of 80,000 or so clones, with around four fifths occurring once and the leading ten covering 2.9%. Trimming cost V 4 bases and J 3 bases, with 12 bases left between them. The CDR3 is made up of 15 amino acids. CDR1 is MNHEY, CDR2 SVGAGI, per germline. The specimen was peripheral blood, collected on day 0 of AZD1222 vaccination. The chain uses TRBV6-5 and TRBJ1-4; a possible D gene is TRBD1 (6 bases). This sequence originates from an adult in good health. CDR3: CASSSKQGANEKLFF. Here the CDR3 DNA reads TGTGCCAGCAGTTCCAAACAGGGAGCTAATGAAAAACTGTTTTTT.